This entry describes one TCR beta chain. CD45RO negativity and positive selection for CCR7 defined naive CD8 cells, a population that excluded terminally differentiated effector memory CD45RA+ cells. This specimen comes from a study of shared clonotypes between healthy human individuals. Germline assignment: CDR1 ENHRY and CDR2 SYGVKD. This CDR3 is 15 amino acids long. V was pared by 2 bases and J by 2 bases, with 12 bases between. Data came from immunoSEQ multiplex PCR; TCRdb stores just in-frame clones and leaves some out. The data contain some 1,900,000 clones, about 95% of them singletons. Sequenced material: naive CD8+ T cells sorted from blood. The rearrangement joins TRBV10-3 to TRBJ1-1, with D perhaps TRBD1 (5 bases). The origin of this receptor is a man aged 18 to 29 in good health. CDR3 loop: CAISELGGVNTEAFF. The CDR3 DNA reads TGTGCCATCAGTGAGCTGGGGGGTGTTAACACTGAAGCTTTCTTT.